This TCR beta chain was sequenced for a study of blood T cell repertoires in COVID-19. The CDR3 has 14 residues. V shed 4 bases, J shed 8 bases, and the junction held 5 bases outside the gene matches. Germline CDR1 is LNHDA and CDR2 is SQIVND (reference sequence). Points on this clone: Additional DNA sequences in this sample encode the identical CDR3.

The method was immunoSEQ multiplex PCR; TCRdb's version includes in-frame clones alone and lacks a portion of them. This table holds approximately 180,000 clones, approximately 86% found once. V and J are TRBV19 and TRBJ1-4; 9 nucleotides line up with TRBD1. The source material was PBMCs or T cells enriched from blood (not recorded which). The receptor's source is a woman aged 55-75 years with acute COVID-19. The DNA of the CDR3 is TGTGCCAGTAGTAAACAGGGGGCCAGGGAAAAACTGTTTTTT. Its translation is CASSKQGAREKLFF.